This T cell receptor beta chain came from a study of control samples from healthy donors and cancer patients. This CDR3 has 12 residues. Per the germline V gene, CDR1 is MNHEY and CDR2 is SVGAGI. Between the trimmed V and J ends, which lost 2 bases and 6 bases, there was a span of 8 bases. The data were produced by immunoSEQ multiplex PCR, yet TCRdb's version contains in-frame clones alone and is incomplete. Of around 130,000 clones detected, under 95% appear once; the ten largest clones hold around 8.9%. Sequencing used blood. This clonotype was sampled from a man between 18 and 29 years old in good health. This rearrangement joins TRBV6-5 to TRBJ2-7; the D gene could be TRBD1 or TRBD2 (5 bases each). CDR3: CASSYRGAEQYF. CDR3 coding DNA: TGTGCCAGCAGTTACCGGGGCGCCGAGCAGTACTTC.